This T cell receptor beta chain is from a study of T cells after yellow fever vaccination. Overall study results and limits: The appearance of a small share of clonotypes in both CD4 and CD8 compartments was observed. The booster saw the reappearance of most primary-vaccination clones (roughly 96% CD4, 70% to 90% CD8).

TCRdb passed the 5' RACE reads through MiXCR, listing each CDR3 protein once. This sample carries fewer than 100,000 distinct CDR3 sequences, roughly 6% of them seen once, and the ten largest clones take over 40%. This CDR3 comprises 13 residues. The germline V and J ends were trimmed by 6 bases and 7 bases, with 16 bases remaining between them. Germline V lookup: CDR1 SGHRS, CDR2 YFSETQ. This clonotype appeared a few times. Its cognate antigen is unknown. J is TRBJ1-1 and V is TRBV5-1, with D tentatively TRBD1 (6 bases). The specimen was CD8+ T cells sorted from PBMCs, collected 10 days after the yellow fever booster vaccination. The clonotype comes from a man aged 18 to 29 who received the YFV17D yellow fever vaccine. The CDR3 region is CASIGETGHEAFF. The CDR3, as DNA: TGCGCCAGCATCGGGGAGACAGGACATGAAGCTTTCTTT.